This paragraph covers one T cell receptor (beta chain) sequence. With 7 bases removed from V and 7 bases from J, the gap between germline ends came to 16 bases. CDR3 length: 13 residues. Looked up from germline, CDR1 is SQVTM and CDR2 is ANQGSEA. These data are taken from a study of blood T cell repertoires in COVID-19. On the study more broadly: The study drew acute and convalescent COVID-19 samples from the United States, Italy and Spain. Nucleic acid was either cDNA or gDNA, and it came from T cells, B-cell-depleted T cells, or PBMCs.

Measured with immunoSEQ multiplex PCR; TCRdb has only the in-frame clones, and not every one. The data show tens of thousands of clones, 88% seen once. The receptor's source is a human donor in a cohort sampled during active COVID-19. The chain recombines TRBV29-1 with TRBJ1-4; possibly TRBD1 for D (5 bases). The sequenced sample consisted of peripheral blood. The CDR3 DNA reads as TGCAGCGCATGCTACGGGGGTAGTGAAAAACTGTTTTTT. It encodes CSACYGGSEKLFF. The full variable domain, with the rest looked up from reference TRBV29-1 and TRBJ1-4, is SAVISQKPSRDICQRGTSLTIQCQVDSQVTMMFWYRQQPGQSLTLIATANQGSEATYESGFVIDKFPISRPNLTFSTLTVSNMSPEDSSIYLCSACYGGSEKLFFGSGTQLSVL.